The 27 T cell receptor beta chains below were found in one sample sequenced in a study of radiotherapy plus CTLA-4 blockade in lung cancer. Sequencing used immunoSEQ multiplex PCR; TCRdb keeps in-frame clones, though not all of them. Here the sample spans 83,000 or so clones, around 83% being singletons. Specimen: peripheral blood, collected from a patient treated with radiotherapy plus ipilimumab. All receptors derive from a human donor with non-small cell lung cancer who had stable disease on radiotherapy plus ipilimumab.

The J gene is TRBJ2-7, the V gene TRBV6-1; 7 bases line up with TRBD2. Germline V gives CDR1 MNHNS, CDR2 SASEGT. With V trimmed by 7 bases and J by 0 bases, 6 bases remained unmatched. CDR3 length equals 14 residues. The CDR3 region is CASIRGRGSYEQYF. In DNA, the CDR3 is TGTGCCAGCATACGGGGGAGGGGCTCCTACGAGCAGTACTTC.

The gene calls are TRBV11-2 and TRBJ1-1; D is unresolved. CDR1 is SGHAT, CDR2 FQNNGV, per germline. V was shortened by 4 bases and J by 5 bases, with 5 bases between the two germline ends. The CDR3 sequence is 11 residues long. CDR3 bases: TGTGCCAGCAGCTCAAGAACTGAAGCTTTCTTT. This codes for CASSSRTEAFF.

This rearrangement joins TRBV10-2 to TRBJ2-5; 14 bases line up with TRBD2. V shed 6 bases and J 2 bases; nucleotides not matched to a gene: 14. The CDR3 is 19 residues long. The germline V gene encodes CDR1 WSHSY and CDR2 SAAADI. The CDR3 sequence: CASRGSGLAGGGGQETQYF. CDR3 DNA sequence: TGCGCCAGCAGGGGTTCCGGACTAGCGGGGGGCGGGGGTCAAGAGACCCAGTACTTC.

The table lists this clone with a few counts. This sequence joins TRBV16 and TRBJ1-2; the D is unclear. The germline V and J ends were trimmed by 0 bases and 7 bases, with 9 bases remaining between them. This CDR3 has 13 residues. CDR1 and CDR2 from the germline V gene are KGHSY and FQNENV. The CDR3, as DNA: TGTGCCAGCAGCCAATCGCTCGCGGCTGGCTACACCTTC. Translated: CASSQSLAAGYTF.

V usage is TRBV7-8 and J usage is TRBJ2-5; 11 bases line up with TRBD2. J lost 2 bases, V lost 1 base, and 3 bases had no gene match. CDR1 and CDR2 from the germline V gene are SGHVS and FQNEAQ. This CDR3 is built from 16 residues. The DNA of the CDR3 is TGTGCCAGCAGCTTAGGACTAGCGGGATCGCAAGAGACCCAGTACTTC. Protein product: CASSLGLAGSQETQYF.

This chain connects TRBV5-6 to TRBJ2-2, with a weak D call TRBD1 (5 bases). The ends were cut back, 2 bases at V and 2 bases at J, with 7 bases in the middle. CDR3 size: 14 residues. Germline CDR1 SGHDT, CDR2 YYEEEE. CDR3 loop: CASSFDRNTGELFF. Here the CDR3 DNA reads TGTGCCAGCAGCTTTGACAGAAACACCGGGGAGCTGTTTTTT.

This sequence joins TRBV18 and TRBJ2-7; D is unresolved. Deletions cut 0 bases from V and 6 bases from J, with 6 bases between. The CDR3 sequence is 12 residues long. CDR1 is KGHSH and CDR2 is LQKENI in the germline V gene. Here the CDR3 reads CASSPPGGEQYF. CDR3 sequence (DNA): TGTGCCAGCTCACCACCGGGCGGCGAGCAGTACTTC.

The chain has TRBV11-2 and TRBJ1-3; possibly TRBD1 for D (6 bases). This CDR3 has 14 residues. Trimming left V 5 bases short and J 4 bases short, with 12 bases between. Germline V gene lookup returns CDR1 SGHAT and CDR2 FQNNGV. CDR3 nucleotides: TGTGCCAGCAGCAAGCTGGGGGCAGGAAACACCATATATTTT. Protein sequence: CASSKLGAGNTIYF.

A remark on this clone: The same CDR3 can be traced to other DNA sequences in this sample. The chain carries TRBV19 and TRBJ2-3, with D maybe TRBD2 (6 bases). Per the germline V gene, CDR1 is LNHDA and CDR2 is SQIVND (reference sequence). V lost 6 bases to trimming and J lost 5 bases, with 9 bases between them. The CDR3 has 12 amino acids. CDR3 sequence: CASRLSGDTQYF. The CDR3 nucleotides read TGTGCCAGTAGGCTTAGCGGAGATACGCAGTATTTT.

In this sample, this clone turned up a few times. The chain has TRBV7-3 and TRBJ2-5, with 16 bases fitting TRBD2. This CDR3 has 16 amino acids. Germline V gene sequence: CDR1 SGHTA, CDR2 FQGTGA. With 5 bases clipped from V and 5 bases from J, the junction kept 5 bases outside the gene matches. The CDR3 spells CASSQGLAGGLETQYF. CDR3 in DNA: TGTGCCAGCAGCCAGGGACTAGCGGGAGGGTTGGAGACCCAGTACTTC.

This chain connects TRBV25-1 to TRBJ1-1; D is perhaps TRBD1 (5 bases). V dropped 2 bases and J dropped 8 bases, with 12 bases sitting between them. The V gene's germline CDR1 is MGHDK and CDR2 SYGVNS. There are 13 residues in the CDR3. The CDR3 reads CASSETGVREAFF. The DNA for the CDR3 is TGTGCCAGCAGTGAAACGGGGGTCAGGGAAGCTTTCTTT.

This chain links TRBV28 with TRBJ2-7; the D is unclear. V was clipped by 3 bases and J by 9 bases, with 15 bases between them. The CDR3 sequence is 13 residues long. Germline V gene sequence: CDR1 MDHEN, CDR2 SYDVKM. The CDR3 nucleotides are TGTGCCAGCAGTTTTAGGACCCCTCTCCGGCAGTACTTC. This gives the protein CASSFRTPLRQYF. Full variable domain (outside the CDR3, taken from reference TRBV28 and TRBJ2-7): DVKVTQSSRYLVKRTGEKVFLECVQDMDHENMFWYRQDPGLGLRLIYFSYDVKMKEKGDIPEGYSVSREKKERFSLILESASTNQTSMYLCASSFRTPLRQYFGPGTRLTVT.

In its sample, this clone was seen a few times. The chain joins TRBV28 to TRBJ1-5; possibly TRBD1 for D (6 bases). The CDR3 is made up of 14 amino acids. V lost 3 bases, J lost 7 bases, and 13 bases lay in between. Germline V gene data show CDR1 as MDHEN and CDR2 as SYDVKM. The CDR3 DNA follows: TGTGCCAGCAGTTTTCGGGGGGGCGGGCAGCCCCAGCATTTT. This translates into CASSFRGGGQPQHF.

V usage is TRBV18 and J usage is TRBJ1-1, with a weak D call TRBD1 (6 bases). The germline V and J ends were trimmed by 4 bases and 2 bases, with 8 bases remaining between them. CDR1 KGHSH and CDR2 LQKENI come from the germline V gene. CDR3 length: 13 residues. CDR3 in amino acids: CASSRTDNTEAFF. CDR3 in DNA: TGTGCCAGCTCACGGACAGACAACACTGAAGCTTTCTTT.

The gene calls are TRBV18 and TRBJ2-5, with 8 bases lining up with TRBD1. Germline values: CDR1 KGHSH, CDR2 LQKENI. The CDR3 spans 13 residues. J lost 5 bases, V lost 6 bases, and 5 bases had no gene match. The CDR3 DNA sequence: TGTGCCAGCTCCCCTGGACAGGGTGAGACCCAGTACTTC. Its protein product is CASSPGQGETQYF.

The V and J genes are TRBV28 and TRBJ1-4; a weak D match, TRBD1 (6 bases). The length of the CDR3 is 15 residues. V lost 8 bases, J lost 5 bases, and 18 bases lay in between. Germline loops: CDR1 MDHEN, CDR2 SYDVKM. The CDR3 loop is CASGRGAGSNEKLFF. The CDR3, as DNA: TGTGCCAGCGGCCGGGGGGCAGGCTCGAATGAAAAACTGTTTTTT. The full variable domain, completed using reference TRBV28 and TRBJ1-4, is DVKVTQSSRYLVKRTGEKVFLECVQDMDHENMFWYRQDPGLGLRLIYFSYDVKMKEKGDIPEGYSVSREKKERFSLILESASTNQTSMYLCASGRGAGSNEKLFFGSGTQLSVL.

This clone was counted once. The genes are TRBV11-2 and TRBJ1-3; no reliable D call. This CDR3 contains 16 residues. CDR1 is SGHAT, CDR2 FQNNGV, per germline. The V end lost 0 bases, the J end lost 0 bases, and 9 bases lay between the germline ends. In DNA, the CDR3 is TGTGCCAGCAGCTTAGAACGGGTTTTCTCTGGAAACACCATATATTTT. Translated: CASSLERVFSGNTIYF.

The V gene is TRBV28, the J gene TRBJ2-7, with 9 nucleotides matching TRBD1. The CDR3 totals 14 residues. After removal of 6 bases from V and 3 bases from J, the junction contained 6 bases not matched to a gene. Germline CDR1 MDHEN, CDR2 SYDVKM. The CDR3 loop reads CASRGQGLVYEQYF. The CDR3 DNA is TGTGCCAGCAGGGGACAGGGTCTGGTCTACGAGCAGTACTTC.

The chain uses TRBV5-1 and TRBJ1-1, with a weak D call TRBD1 (5 bases). Germline V gene data show CDR1 as SGHRS and CDR2 as YFSETQ. The CDR3 spans 14 residues. Between the trimmed V and J ends, which lost 1 base and 2 bases, there was a span of 9 bases. The CDR3, as DNA: TGCGCCAGCAGCTTGCAGGGAAGTAACACTGAAGCTTTCTTT. This codes for CASSLQGSNTEAFF. Combining the CDR3 with reference TRBV5-1 and TRBJ1-1 gives the whole variable domain KAGVTQTPRYLIKTRGQQVTLSCSPISGHRSVSWYQQTPGQGLQFLFEYFSETQRNKGNFPGRFSGRQFSNSRSEMNVSTLELGDSALYLCASSLQGSNTEAFFGQGTRLTVV.

This chain uses TRBV29-1 with TRBJ2-4; 10 bases fit TRBD1. The CDR3 sequence is 14 residues long. The junction had 7 bases not matched to a gene; V was cut back by 4 bases and J by 7 bases. The germline V gene has CDR1 SQVTM and CDR2 ANQGSEA. In DNA, the CDR3 is TGCAGCGTTGGAGGGGACAGGGGTCGGAACATTCAGTACTTC. It translates to CSVGGDRGRNIQYF. The full variable domain, with the rest looked up from reference TRBV29-1 and TRBJ2-4, is SAVISQKPSRDICQRGTSLTIQCQVDSQVTMMFWYRQQPGQSLTLIATANQGSEATYESGFVIDKFPISRPNLTFSTLTVSNMSPEDSSIYLCSVGGDRGRNIQYFGAGTRLSVL.

The rearrangement uses TRBV18 and TRBJ1-1; possible D gene TRBD1, 5 bases. This CDR3 comprises 14 residues. From germline, CDR1 is KGHSH and CDR2 LQKENI. The germline V and J ends were trimmed by 0 bases and 5 bases, with 10 bases remaining between them. CDR3: CASSPPRGVTEAFF. CDR3 DNA: TGTGCCAGCTCACCACCGAGGGGCGTTACTGAAGCTTTCTTT. The whole variable domain, remainder taken from reference TRBV18 and TRBJ1-1, is NAGVMQNPRHLVRRRGQEARLRCSPMKGHSHVYWYRQLPEEGLKFMVYLQKENIIDESGMPKERFSAEFPKEGPSILRIQQVVRGDSAAYFCASSPPRGVTEAFFGQGTRLTVV.

The chain employs TRBV6-4 and TRBJ1-2; D remains unclear. Trimming cost V 2 bases and J 4 bases, with 17 bases left between them. Germline assignment: CDR1 MRHNA and CDR2 SNTAGT. CDR3 length equals 16 residues. CDR3 in amino acids: CASSDGTLGASYGYTF. Here the CDR3 DNA reads TGTGCCAGCAGTGACGGCACTTTGGGCGCTTCCTATGGCTACACCTTC.

The chain uses TRBV13 and TRBJ2-5; 14 bases match TRBD2. With 5 bases clipped from V and 5 bases from J, the junction kept 7 bases outside the gene matches. The germline V gene encodes CDR1 PRHDT and CDR2 FYEKMQ (reference sequence). The CDR3 length is 16 residues. The CDR3 loop reads CASSETSGGAGETQYF. CDR3 in DNA: TGTGCCAGCAGCGAGACTAGCGGGGGGGCCGGGGAGACCCAGTACTTC.

The chain carries TRBV7-2 and TRBJ2-5; 13 bases map to TRBD2. Germline assignment: CDR1 SGHTA and CDR2 FQGNSA. Losses at the gene ends were 5 bases for V and 4 bases for J; bases not matched to a gene: 10. The CDR3 covers 17 residues. The CDR3 DNA follows: TGTGCCAGCAGCCTCCCTAGGACTAGCGGGAGTCCAGAGACCCAGTACTTC. Its translation: CASSLPRTSGSPETQYF.

This clone was recorded only once. The rearrangement links TRBV25-1 to TRBJ1-2; D unresolved. The CDR3 contains 11 residues. Looked up from germline, CDR1 is MGHDK and CDR2 is SYGVNS. V lost 2 bases and J 8 bases, leaving 6 bases between the germline ends. The CDR3 DNA reads as TGTGCCAGCAGTGAAATAACCGGCTACACCTTC. Amino acids: CASSEITGYTF.

V is TRBV18 and J is TRBJ1-3; 7 bases align to TRBD1. Trimming at V came to 3 bases and at J to 0 bases, leaving 2 bases not matched to a gene. Looked up from germline, CDR1 is KGHSH and CDR2 is LQKENI. This CDR3 contains 15 residues. DNA of the CDR3: TGTGCCAGCTCACCGGGACAGTTCTCTGGAAACACCATATATTTT. Translated: CASSPGQFSGNTIYF.

The V call is TRBV6-6, the J call TRBJ1-1; no reliable D call. Deletions cut 6 bases from V and 4 bases from J, with 6 bases between. The CDR3 is made up of 11 amino acids. Germline V lookup: CDR1 MNHNY, CDR2 SVGAGI (reference sequence). In DNA, the CDR3 is TGTGCCAGCAGCCGAGGCACTGAAGCTTTCTTT. Its translation: CASSRGTEAFF.